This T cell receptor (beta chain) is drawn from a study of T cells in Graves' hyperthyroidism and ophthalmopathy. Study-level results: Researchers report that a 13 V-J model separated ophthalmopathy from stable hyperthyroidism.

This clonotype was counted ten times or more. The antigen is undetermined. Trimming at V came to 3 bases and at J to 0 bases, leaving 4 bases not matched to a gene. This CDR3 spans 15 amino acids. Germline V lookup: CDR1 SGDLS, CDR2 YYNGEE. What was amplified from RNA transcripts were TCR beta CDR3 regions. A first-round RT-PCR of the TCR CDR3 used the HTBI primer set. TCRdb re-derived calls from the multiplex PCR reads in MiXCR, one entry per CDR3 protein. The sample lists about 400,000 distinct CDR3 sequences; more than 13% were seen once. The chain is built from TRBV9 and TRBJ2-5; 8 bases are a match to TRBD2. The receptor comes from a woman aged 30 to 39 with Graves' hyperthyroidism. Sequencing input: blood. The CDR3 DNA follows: TGTGCCAGCAGCGCGACTAGCGTACACCAAGAGACCCAGTACTTC. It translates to CASSATSVHQETQYF.